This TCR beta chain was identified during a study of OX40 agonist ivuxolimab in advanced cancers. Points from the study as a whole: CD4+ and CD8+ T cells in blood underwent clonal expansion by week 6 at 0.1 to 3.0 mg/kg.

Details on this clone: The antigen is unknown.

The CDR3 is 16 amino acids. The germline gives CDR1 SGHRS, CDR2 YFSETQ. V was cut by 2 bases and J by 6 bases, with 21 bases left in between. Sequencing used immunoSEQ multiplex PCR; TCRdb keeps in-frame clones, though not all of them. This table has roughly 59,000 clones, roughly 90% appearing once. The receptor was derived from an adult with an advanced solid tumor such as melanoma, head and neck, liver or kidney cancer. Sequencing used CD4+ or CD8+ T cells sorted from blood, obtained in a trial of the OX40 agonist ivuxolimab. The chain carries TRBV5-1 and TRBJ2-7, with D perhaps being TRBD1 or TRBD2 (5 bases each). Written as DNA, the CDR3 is TGCGCCAGCAGCTTTACGACCGGGACCCCGGGATTCGAGCAGTACTTC. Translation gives CASSFTTGTPGFEQYF.